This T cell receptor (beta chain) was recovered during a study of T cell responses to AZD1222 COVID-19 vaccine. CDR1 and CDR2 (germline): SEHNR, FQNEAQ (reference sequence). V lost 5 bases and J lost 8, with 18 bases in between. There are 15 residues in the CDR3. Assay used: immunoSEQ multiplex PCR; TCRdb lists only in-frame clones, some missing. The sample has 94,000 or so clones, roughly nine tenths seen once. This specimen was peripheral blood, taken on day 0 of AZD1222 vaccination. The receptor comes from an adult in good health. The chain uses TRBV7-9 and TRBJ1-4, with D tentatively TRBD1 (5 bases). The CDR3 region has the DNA TGTGCCAGCAGCCCGGGGGTGGGTTACGAGGAAAAACTGTTTTTT. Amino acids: CASSPGVGYEEKLFF.